The 27 T cell receptor beta chains presented below share a single source sample, sequenced in a study of breast tumors, draining lymph nodes, adjacent tissues. MiXCR, applied by TCRdb to the multiplex PCR reads, yields one record per CDR3 protein. The sample comprises 84,000 or so distinct CDR3 sequences, about 27% of which are singletons, and roughly 7.3% rests with the top ten. Samples came from axillary lymph nodes draining the breast cancer. Sequencing used axillary lymph node tissue. These receptors were collected from a female donor with breast cancer. Some clones in this sample may be carry-over from other donors' samples.

The rearrangement uses TRBV12-3 or TRBV12-4 and TRBJ2-6; 10 bases map to TRBD1. The CDR3 contains 16 residues. V lost 7 bases to trimming and J lost 0 bases; unmatched junction nucleotides: 3. In nucleotides, the CDR3 is TGTGCCAGCACTCGGGACAGGGGCTCTGGGGCCAACGTCCTGACTTTC. Translation gives CASTRDRGSGANVLTF.

This clonotype was observed at least ten times. This may stem from a read error, because a much larger clone lies one nucleotide away. For the CDR3, the DNA is TGCAGTGCCCTCCTCCCGGACAGGGTTTCCGAGCAGTACTTC. Translated: CSALLPDRVSEQYF. This chain joins TRBV20-1 and TRBJ2-7; the match to TRBD1 covers 8 bases. J was trimmed by 6 bases and V by 6 bases; bases with no gene match: 13. This CDR3 comprises 14 residues. Germline V gene data show CDR1 as DFQATT and CDR2 as SNEGSKA (reference sequence).

Regarding this clonotype: Likely a read error: the CDR3 ends without its conserved phenylalanine or tryptophan. The chain couples TRBV15 to TRBJ2-3; 11 nucleotides align to TRBD2. Trimming removed 1 base from V and 4 bases from J; junction bases left unmatched: 7. The CDR3 has 17 amino acids. Germline CDR1 LNHNV, CDR2 YYDKDF (reference sequence). The CDR3 loop reads CATSRGLTSGASDTQYS. CDR3 sequence (DNA): TGTGCCACCAGCAGAGGGTTGACTAGCGGGGCTTCAGATACGCAGTATTCG.

The chain joins TRBV6-2 or TRBV6-3 to TRBJ2-7; D not certain. Germline V gene data show CDR1 as MNHEY and CDR2 as SVGEGT. Trimming removed 11 bases from V and 9 bases from J, with 20 bases in between. The CDR3 loop spans 12 amino acids. This CDR3 is CAGQQIGLVQYF. In DNA, the CDR3 is TGTGCCGGCCAACAAATAGGCCTAGTGCAGTACTTC.

In its sample, this clonotype was seen a few times. The CDR3 spells CASRGMNTEAFF. The CDR3 nucleotides read TGTGCCAGCAGGGGTATGAACACTGAAGCTTTCTTT. V usage is TRBV28 and J usage is TRBJ1-1, with D unclear. Trimming shortened V by 6 bases and J by 0 bases, and 5 bases separated the two germline ends. CDR1 is MDHEN and CDR2 is SYDVKM in the germline V gene. The CDR3 has 12 residues. The complete variable domain, with remaining parts taken from reference TRBV28 and TRBJ1-1, reads DVKVTQSSRYLVKRTGEKVFLECVQDMDHENMFWYRQDPGLGLRLIYFSYDVKMKEKGDIPEGYSVSREKKERFSLILESASTNQTSMYLCASRGMNTEAFFGQGTRLTVV.

The CDR3 DNA reads as TGTGCCAGCAGCCAAACGTGGACTAGCGCTTCTAAGCAGTATTTT. Its translation: CASSQTWTSASKQYF. The chain has TRBV14 and TRBJ2-3; 9 bases fit TRBD2. Per germline, CDR1 SGHDN and CDR2 FVKESK. V shed 2 bases, J shed 11 bases, and the junction held 11 bases outside the gene matches. The CDR3 sequence is 15 residues long.

Ten or more counts support this clonotype. The rearrangement links TRBV6-2 or TRBV6-3 to TRBJ2-5; a possible D gene is TRBD2 (5 bases). There are 15 residues in the CDR3. CDR1 is MNHEY, CDR2 SVGEGT, per germline. The germline V and J ends were trimmed by 4 bases and 3 bases, with 15 bases remaining between them. The CDR3 bases are TGTGCCAGCAGTTCCTCCCCGGCGGGCAAAGAGACCCAGTACTTC. Encoded protein: CASSSSPAGKETQYF.

This clonotype was seen ten or more times. The gene calls are TRBV9 and TRBJ1-2; the D gene is possibly TRBD1 (6 bases). Deletions cut 4 bases from V and 4 bases from J, with 17 bases between. There are 15 residues in the CDR3. In germline, CDR1 is SGDLS, CDR2 YYNGEE. The CDR3 is CASSPPAGASYGYTF. CDR3 bases: TGTGCCAGCAGCCCGCCAGCAGGGGCAAGCTATGGCTACACCTTC.

A word on this clonotype: One base away lies a much larger clone, so this may be a sequencing read error. The chain carries TRBV5-4 and TRBJ1-2, with D perhaps matching TRBD1 (5 bases). Germline V gene sequence: CDR1 SGHNT, CDR2 YYREEE (reference sequence). This CDR3 has 15 residues. The V gene lost 2 bases and the J gene lost 2 bases, with 13 bases spanning the gap. CDR3 DNA sequence: TGTGCCAGCAGCTTAATACAGGCCCAAAACTATGGCTACACCTTC. Translation: CASSLIQAQNYGYTF.

With respect to this clonotype: At one boundary the junction diverges from the germline segment, which might be a read error. The chain is built from TRBV15 and TRBJ2-1, with 12 bases aligning to TRBD2. The CDR3 totals 20 residues. In germline, CDR1 is LNHNV, CDR2 YYDKDF (reference sequence). CDR3 loop: CATSRDIPSGRAFALNEHFF. CDR3 sequence (DNA): TGTGCCACCAGCAGGGACATTCCTAGCGGGAGGGCCTTTGCCCTCAATGAGCACTTCTTC.

The genes are TRBV28 and TRBJ2-3; 13 positions agree with TRBD2. V dropped 5 bases and J dropped 4; count of bases not matched to a gene: 6. The CDR3 totals 16 residues. Germline V gene sequence: CDR1 MDHEN, CDR2 SYDVKM. The CDR3 sequence is CASSPRLAGGPDTQYF. Here the CDR3 DNA reads TGTGCCAGCAGTCCGCGACTAGCGGGAGGTCCAGATACGCAGTATTTT. Combining the CDR3 with reference TRBV28 and TRBJ2-3 gives the whole variable domain DVKVTQSSRYLVKRTGEKVFLECVQDMDHENMFWYRQDPGLGLRLIYFSYDVKMKEKGDIPEGYSVSREKKERFSLILESASTNQTSMYLCASSPRLAGGPDTQYFGPGTRLTVL.

This clonotype was observed many times. The V and J genes are TRBV28 and TRBJ1-6; no clear D. Trimming cost V 7 bases and J 0 bases, with 10 bases left between them. Germline assignment: CDR1 MDHEN and CDR2 SYDVKM. This CDR3 has 15 amino acids. In nucleotides, the CDR3 is TGTGCCAGCACGGAGAGGAGCTCCTATAATTCACCCCTCCACTTT. Its protein is CASTERSSYNSPLHF.

This clonotype was seen only a few times. A much larger clone differs by one base, so this may be a read error. J is TRBJ1-2 and V is TRBV6-2 or TRBV6-3; TRBD1 might be the D (6 bases). Trimming stripped 5 bases from V and 4 bases from J, with 14 bases between. The CDR3 is made up of 14 amino acids. The germline gives CDR1 MNHEY, CDR2 SVGEGT. The CDR3 sequence: CASSPAPGVYGYTF. In DNA form, the CDR3 reads TGTGCCAGCAGTCCGGCTCCAGGGGTCTATGGCTACACCTTC.

V is TRBV5-6 and J is TRBJ2-7, with 9 bases lining up with TRBD1. The germline V gene has CDR1 SGHDT and CDR2 YYEEEE. This CDR3 spans 15 amino acids. J was trimmed by 4 bases and V by 4 bases; bases with no gene match: 9. This chain's CDR3 is CASSSLWGQGYEQYF. The CDR3 nucleotides read TGTGCCAGCAGCAGCCTCTGGGGACAGGGATACGAGCAGTACTTC. The variable domain in full, with the rest retrieved from reference TRBV5-6 and TRBJ2-7, is DAGVTQSPTHLIKTRGQQVTLRCSPKSGHDTVSWYQQALGQGPQFIFQYYEEEERQRGNFPDRFSGHQFPNYSSELNVNALLLGDSALYLCASSSLWGQGYEQYFGPGTRLTVT.

The chain has TRBV7-9 and TRBJ2-2; D ambiguous. The CDR3 is 16 amino acids. Germline CDR1 and CDR2: SEHNR and FQNEAQ (reference sequence). Trimming removed 3 bases from V and 0 bases from J, with 11 bases in between. The CDR3 sequence is CASSLDRVANTGELFF. CDR3 nucleotides: TGTGCCAGCAGCTTGGACCGTGTCGCGAACACCGGGGAGCTGTTTTTT.

On this clonotype itself: A much bigger clone sits one base away, suggesting this may be a read error. This chain links TRBV28 with TRBJ2-7, with D possibly being TRBD1 (6 bases). CDR1 MDHEN and CDR2 SYDVKM come from the germline V gene. CDR3 length equals 14 residues. Trimming took off 6 bases at V and 2 bases at J, with 14 bases between the two ends. In DNA, the CDR3 is TGTGCCAGCAGCCCCCCAGGGGTAGCCTACGAGCAGTACTTC. As protein: CASSPPGVAYEQYF. The variable domain in full, with the rest retrieved from reference TRBV28 and TRBJ2-7, is DVKVTQSSRYLVKRTGEKVFLECVQDMDHENMFWYRQDPGLGLRLIYFSYDVKMKEKGDIPEGYSVSREKKERFSLILESASTNQTSMYLCASSPPGVAYEQYFGPGTRLTVT.

Many counts were recorded for this clonotype. It may be a read error: a sequence one base away is much more abundant. This chain connects TRBV7-8 to TRBJ2-7; D perhaps matches TRBD2 (5 bases). Germline CDR1 and CDR2: SGHVS and FQNEAQ. This CDR3 comprises 9 residues. DNA for the CDR3: TGTACCAGCGGTGACGAGCAGTACTTC. Its translation: CTSGDEQYF.

In its sample, this clonotype was seen many times. V gene TRBV20-1 combines with J gene TRBJ1-1; the D is unclear. Trimming removed 6 bases from V and 3 bases from J, with 14 bases in between. Germline loops: CDR1 DFQATT, CDR2 SNEGSKA (reference sequence). The CDR3 is 13 amino acids. CDR3 sequence reads: CSALLGGHTEAFF. The CDR3 region has the DNA TGCAGTGCGCTCCTGGGAGGACACACTGAAGCTTTCTTT.

This clonotype came up many times. The chain joins TRBV20-1 to TRBJ1-2; D uncertain. The CDR3 consists of 13 residues. Germline V gene sequence: CDR1 DFQATT, CDR2 SNEGSKA (reference sequence). Trimming cost V 3 bases and J 5 bases, with 13 bases left between them. CDR3 residues: CSASRKAPYGYTF. The CDR3 nucleotides are TGCAGTGCTAGCCGCAAAGCTCCTTATGGCTACACCTTC.

This clonotype occurred many times. J is TRBJ2-3 and V is TRBV6-5, with TRBD1 matching 10 bases. Germline CDR1 MNHEY, CDR2 SVGAGI. This CDR3 has 16 residues. Trimming at V came to 6 bases and at J to 2 bases, leaving 8 bases not matched to a gene. CDR3: CASSYMTGGNTDTQYF. In DNA form, the CDR3 reads TGTGCCAGCAGCTACATGACAGGGGGCAACACAGATACGCAGTATTTT.

The chain combines TRBV20-1 with TRBJ1-6; 9 nucleotides match TRBD1. Looked up from germline, CDR1 is DFQATT and CDR2 is SNEGSKA (reference sequence). V shed 5 bases, J shed 7 bases, and the junction held 9 bases outside the gene matches. The CDR3 runs to 15 residues. This chain's CDR3 is CSAYSGTGINSPLHF. The CDR3 DNA follows: TGCAGTGCTTATAGCGGGACAGGGATAAATTCACCCCTCCACTTT.

This clonotype was detected many times. This chain connects TRBV7-2 to TRBJ1-5; D ambiguous. The V gene lost 1 base and the J gene lost 5 bases, with 12 bases spanning the gap. Germline V CDR1 and CDR2: SGHTA, FQGNSA. This CDR3 is 15 amino acids long. The CDR3 DNA sequence: TGTGCCAGCAGCTTAGGGGCCCCCTCTTATCAGCCCCAGCATTTT. This sequence encodes CASSLGAPSYQPQHF.

Worth noting for this clonotype: The junction differs from germline at one of its ends, possibly a read error. The gene calls are TRBV3-1 and TRBJ2-4; tentatively, D is TRBD2 (7 bases). The V gene's germline CDR1 is LGHDT and CDR2 YNNKEL (reference sequence). CDR3 size: 15 residues. For the CDR3, the DNA is TGTACCAGCAGCCAAGTCTCGGGGGGCGCGAACATTCAGTACTTC. Amino acid sequence: CTSSQVSGGANIQYF.

This clonotype was seen ten or more times. The gene calls are TRBV5-1 and TRBJ2-7; tentative D call: TRBD1 (5 bases). Between the trimmed V and J ends, which lost 4 bases and 2 bases, there was a span of 16 bases. CDR3 length: 15 residues. Germline V gives CDR1 SGHRS, CDR2 YFSETQ. The CDR3 region is CASSTSRQGTYEQYF. The CDR3, as DNA: TGCGCCAGCAGCACATCGCGGCAGGGAACCTACGAGCAGTACTTC.

Concerning this clonotype itself: At one of its ends the junction is not consistent with the germline gene, which may arise from a read error. The rearrangement links TRBV10-1 to TRBJ2-2, with 12 nucleotides matching TRBD2. The CDR3 covers 17 residues. Germline lookup yields CDR1 WNHNN and CDR2 SYGVQD (reference sequence). The CDR3 nucleotides read TGCACCAGCACCGCCCAGGAGACTAGCGGGAGTTTCGGGGAGCTGGTTTTT. Encoded protein: CTSTAQETSGSFGELVF.

This clonotype was detected ten times or more. The gene calls are TRBV7-2 and TRBJ2-2, with unresolved D. Germline V gene sequence: CDR1 SGHTA, CDR2 FQGNSA. Trimming cost V 8 bases and J 0 bases, with 13 bases left between them. This CDR3 is 15 amino acids long. The CDR3 reads CASLKRASNTGELFF. The CDR3 region has the DNA TGTGCCAGCCTCAAAAGGGCCTCGAACACCGGGGAGCTGTTTTTT. The entire variable domain, with the rest obtained from reference TRBV7-2 and TRBJ2-2, is as follows: GAGVSQSPSNKVTEKGKDVELRCDPISGHTALYWYRQSLGQGLEFLIYFQGNSAPDKSGLPSDRFSAERTGGSVSTLTIQRTQQEDSAVYLCASLKRASNTGELFFGEGSRLTVL.

The chain has TRBV4-3 and TRBJ1-1; 9 bases match TRBD1. Germline V gene data show CDR1 as LGHNA and CDR2 as YSLEER. V lost 1 base to trimming and J lost 9 bases; unmatched junction nucleotides: 3. The CDR3 extends over 13 amino acids. The CDR3 reads CASSQVGQGKAFF. DNA of the CDR3: TGCGCCAGCAGCCAAGTGGGACAGGGTAAAGCTTTCTTT.